This T cell receptor beta chain was sequenced during a study of shared clonotypes between healthy human individuals. Study-wide background: The plates for each donor numbered three CD4 naive, three CD4 memory, two CD8 naive and one CD8 memory.

The V gene end was trimmed by 4 bases and the J gene end by 4 bases; junction bases not matched to a gene: 3. The CDR3 totals 13 residues. The germline CDR1 and CDR2 sequences are SQVTM and ANQGSEA. This clone was found once. Its target is not known. Authors' processing steps: Filtering differed, since immunoSEQ gave only junction sequences and no quality scores. TCRdb keeps only in-frame clones here, not all; method: immunoSEQ multiplex PCR. V, J and clone size are taken as reported in that table, and D and trimming were inferred from the DNA itself. Of some 500,000 clones listed, about 95% are singletons. General study results and limits: Specimens sampled were limited to blood, with tissue repertoires likely differing. Compared with memory subsets, naive subsets generally had larger estimated richness.

The rearrangement links TRBV29-1 to TRBJ1-4; 7 bases are shared with TRBD1. The clonotype originates from a woman aged 25 to 39 in good health. Sequenced sample: naive CD4+ T cells sorted from blood. Subset described: CD45RA+ positively selected. CDR3 DNA sequence: TGCAGCGTTGTGGGGACAGTTAATGAAAAACTGTTTTTT. This codes for CSVVGTVNEKLFF.